The clone carrying this T cell receptor beta chain was picked up one time. The sample is drawn from a study of blood T cell repertoires in COVID-19. Study as a whole: Sample material is recorded as cDNA or gDNA derived from T cells, B-cell-depleted T cells, or PBMCs.

Original processing methods: Nucleated cell counts were estimated from reference gene primer amplification. Here immunoSEQ multiplex PCR was the method, and the copy in TCRdb shows in-frame clones only, minus some. V, J and clone size reflect that table, while D and trimming were determined from the DNA. The sample lists approximately 200,000 clones; roughly 80% were seen once. Those who participated ranged in age from about 18 to 89 years and resided in 20 to 25 US areas. Assignment of participants to cohorts was predicated upon participant-reported clinical history. The sequenced material came from PBMCs or T cells enriched from blood (not recorded which). The origin of this receptor is a woman aged 30 to 39 who had recovered from COVID-19.

This chain's CDR3 is CATSDLRRDRGYNEQFF. As DNA, the CDR3 is TGTGCCACCAGTGATTTGCGCCGGGACAGAGGATACAATGAGCAGTTCTTC. V and J are TRBV24-1 and TRBJ2-1, with TRBD1 matching over 7 bases. V lost 0 bases and J lost 4; bases outside the gene matches: 8. From germline, CDR1 is KGHDR and CDR2 SFDVKD. The CDR3 runs 17 residues.